The 12 T cell receptor beta chains below all came from one sample that was sequenced in a study of cytomegalovirus exposure and HLA in healthy donors. PCR was performed using 60 Vbeta and 13 Jbeta primers. Libraries were prepared by immunoSEQ multiplex PCR; TCRdb keeps only in-frame clonotypes and omits some of them. This table holds some 110,000 clones, about four fifths found once. The sequencing input was PBMCs. The receptors were gathered from an older woman in good health and CMV-seropositive.

The chain joins TRBV5-6 to TRBJ2-1; 10 bases align to TRBD2. CDR1 and CDR2 (germline): SGHDT, YYEEEE. The trim removed 0 bases at V and 0 bases at J, leaving 6 bases unmatched. The CDR3 loop spans 18 amino acids. CDR3 nucleotides: TGTGCCAGCAGCTTGGGGGTAGCGGGGGGTTTCTCCTACAATGAGCAGTTCTTC. This sequence encodes CASSLGVAGGFSYNEQFF.

This chain connects TRBV7-2 to TRBJ2-4; 9 nucleotides match TRBD1. Germline CDR1 and CDR2: SGHTA and FQGNSA. CDR3 length: 18 residues. V lost 2 bases, J lost 0 bases, and 8 bases stayed unmatched. CDR3 sequence: CASSLPGQGPSAKNIQYF. CDR3 coding DNA: TGTGCCAGCAGCTTACCGGGACAGGGTCCGTCAGCCAAAAACATTCAGTACTTC. Supplemented by reference TRBV7-2 and TRBJ2-4, the full variable domain reads GAGVSQSPSNKVTEKGKDVELRCDPISGHTALYWYRQSLGQGLEFLIYFQGNSAPDKSGLPSDRFSAERTGGSVSTLTIQRTQQEDSAVYLCASSLPGQGPSAKNIQYFGAGTRLSVL.

This clone was picked up one time. The J gene is TRBJ1-2, the V gene TRBV4-3; TRBD1 matches 11 bases. The CDR3 loop spans 18 amino acids. Germline loops: CDR1 LGHNA, CDR2 YSLEER. Trimming at V came to 3 bases and at J to 4 bases, leaving 13 bases not matched to a gene. The CDR3 DNA is TGCGCCAGCAGCCAGGACAGGGGGCTCGGTATCTTTGGCTATGGCTACACCTTC. It is translated as CASSQDRGLGIFGYGYTF.

In this sample, this clone turned up once. V and J are TRBV14 and TRBJ1-1; the D gene is possibly TRBD1 (5 bases). V was shortened by 4 bases and J by 4 bases, with 16 bases between the two germline ends. Germline CDR1 and CDR2: SGHDN and FVKESK. CDR3 length: 15 residues. CDR3 sequence reads: CASSRQSLESTEAFF. The CDR3 DNA sequence: TGTGCCAGCAGCCGACAGTCCCTCGAGAGCACTGAAGCTTTCTTT.

The rearrangement uses TRBV19 and TRBJ2-3, with 7 bases that match TRBD1. CDR1 and CDR2 from the germline V gene are LNHDA and SQIVND (reference sequence). The CDR3 is 15 amino acids. Losses at the gene ends were 5 bases for V and 0 bases for J; bases not matched to a gene: 5. The CDR3 reads CASSLGGTSTDTQYF. The CDR3 DNA follows: TGTGCCAGTAGTTTAGGGGGCACTAGCACAGATACGCAGTATTTT.

This CDR3 reads CASSPRGGAGNEQFF. CDR3 coding DNA: TGTGCCAGCAGCCCCCGGGGGGGGGCGGGCAATGAGCAGTTCTTC. The chain uses TRBV7-6 and TRBJ2-1; 8 bases agree with TRBD2. CDR3 length: 15 amino acids. CDR1 and CDR2 (germline): SGHVS, FNYEAQ. V lost 5 bases, J lost 6 bases, and 9 bases stayed unmatched.

CDR3 loop: CASRGLGKTDTQYF. CDR3 bases: TGTGCCAGCAGGGGACTGGGAAAGACAGATACGCAGTATTTT. The chain joins TRBV28 to TRBJ2-3, with a tentative D call TRBD2 (6 bases). The CDR3 has 14 amino acids. V lost 6 bases, J lost 3 bases, and 13 bases lay in between. The germline CDR1 and CDR2 sequences are MDHEN and SYDVKM.

The CDR3, as DNA: TGTGCCAGCAGCCTGGAGGGGGGGGGCGGAAATTCACCCCTCCACTTT. Translated: CASSLEGGGGNSPLHF. The J gene is TRBJ1-6, the V gene TRBV5-4, with D perhaps TRBD1 (6 bases). This CDR3 is 16 amino acids long. Germline CDR1 is SGHNT and CDR2 is YYREEE (reference sequence). Deletions cut 4 bases from V and 7 bases from J, with 18 bases between.

The rearrangement links TRBV5-1 to TRBJ2-3, with a possible D match to TRBD1 (5 bases). Looked up from germline, CDR1 is SGHRS and CDR2 is YFSETQ. The V and J ends lost 3 bases and 0 bases respectively, with 20 bases between them. This CDR3 region has 18 residues. The CDR3 reads CASSSRGLTASSTDTQYF. CDR3 nucleotides: TGCGCCAGCAGCTCAAGGGGCCTTACAGCCTCTAGCACAGATACGCAGTATTTT.

In nucleotides, the CDR3 is TGTGCCAGCTCACCACCAATTGGAGGGAACACTGAAGCTTTCTTT. It codes for CASSPPIGGNTEAFF. The V call is TRBV18, the J call TRBJ1-1; no definite D call. V dropped 0 bases and J dropped 1 base, with 9 bases sitting between them. CDR3 length equals 15 residues. Per germline, CDR1 KGHSH and CDR2 LQKENI. Drawing the rest from reference TRBV18 and TRBJ1-1, the complete variable domain is NAGVMQNPRHLVRRRGQEARLRCSPMKGHSHVYWYRQLPEEGLKFMVYLQKENIIDESGMPKERFSAEFPKEGPSILRIQQVVRGDSAAYFCASSPPIGGNTEAFFGQGTRLTVV.

The chain links TRBV6-5 to TRBJ1-5, with TRBD1 matching 7 bases. Per germline, CDR1 MNHEY and CDR2 SVGAGI. V trimming: 2 bases; J trimming: 2 bases; junction bases outside the gene matches: 3. This CDR3 region has 15 residues. CDR3 in DNA: TGTGCCAGCAGTTACGGCCAGGGGGGCAATCAGCCCCAGCATTTT. Translation: CASSYGQGGNQPQHF.

This clone has a single count. The chain couples TRBV11-2 to TRBJ2-3; 11 bases are shared with TRBD2. The V segment lost 7 bases and the J segment 3 bases; nucleotides outside the gene matches: 9. CDR1 is SGHAT and CDR2 is FQNNGV in the germline V gene. The CDR3 totals 16 residues. CDR3 sequence: CASTYGLAGGTDTQYF. CDR3 bases: TGTGCCAGCACCTACGGCCTAGCGGGAGGTACAGATACGCAGTATTTT.